This entry lists 13 T cell receptor beta chains sequenced from one sample in a study of patients and donors after allogeneic stem cell transplantation. One entry per CDR3 protein, called by TCRdb with MiXCR from the RT-PCR reads. This sample carries about a million distinct CDR3 sequences, roughly 17% of them seen once, and the ten largest clones take around 6%. Sequencing input: blood, either unsorted or a sorted T cell fraction (not recorded which). Receptor source: a human donor who was either an allogeneic HSCT recipient or a stem cell or donor lymphocyte infusion donor (not recorded which). It is not recorded whose cells these are; they may come from a transplant donor.

The chain carries TRBV29-1 and TRBJ2-3; D is unresolved. With 5 bases removed from V and 0 bases from J, the gap between germline ends came to 9 bases. This CDR3 contains 13 residues. The V gene's germline CDR1 is SQVTM and CDR2 ANQGSEA. The CDR3 reads CSVSRSSTDTQYF. The CDR3 DNA follows: TGCAGCGTTTCCCGTTCTAGCACAGATACGCAGTATTTT.

This clonotype has only a few counts. The CDR3 is CASSSTTTQLNTEAFF. The DNA of the CDR3 is TGTGCCAGCAGCTCCACCACCACACAGCTGAACACTGAAGCTTTCTTT. The genes are TRBV7-2 and TRBJ1-1; no firm D call. Per germline, CDR1 SGHTA and CDR2 FQGNSA. This CDR3 is 16 amino acids long. Trimming cost V 4 bases and J 0 bases, with 15 bases left between them.

This clonotype came up a few times. The rearrangement joins TRBV3-1 to TRBJ2-1, with TRBD2 matching over 8 bases. The CDR3 contains 16 residues. CDR1 LGHDT and CDR2 YNNKEL come from the germline V gene (reference sequence). V trimming: 1 base; J trimming: 3 bases; junction bases outside the gene matches: 5. The CDR3 reads CASSQAGAGVYNEQFF. Here the CDR3 DNA reads TGTGCCAGCAGCCAAGCAGGAGCGGGAGTCTACAATGAGCAGTTCTTC.

This clonotype was counted many times. The V gene is TRBV21-1, the J gene TRBJ2-1; the table's D call, TRBD2, was not checked against the DNA. TRBV21-1 is a documented pseudogene. This CDR3 contains 12 residues. Here the CDR3 DNA reads TGTCCGTACGGACGGGAGTACAATGAGCAGTTCTTC. Its protein is CPYGREYNEQFF.

In this sample, this clonotype turned up a few times. The chain employs TRBV4-2 and TRBJ2-7; D is unclear. The CDR3 is 13 residues long. The V end lost 11 bases, the J end lost 5 bases, and 19 bases lay between the germline ends. Germline assignment: CDR1 LGHNA and CDR2 YNFKEQ. CDR3 residues: CASFGYLIHEQYF. CDR3 in DNA: TGTGCCTCTTTTGGGTATCTCATCCACGAGCAGTACTTC.

The V gene is TRBV12-3 or TRBV12-4, the J gene TRBJ1-5; unclear D gene. The CDR3 loop spans 15 amino acids. V was shortened by 6 bases and J by 0 bases, with 12 bases between the two germline ends. Here the CDR3 reads CASRLDGNSNQPQHF. For the CDR3, the DNA is TGTGCCAGCAGACTCGACGGGAATAGCAATCAGCCCCAGCATTTT.

The V gene is TRBV4-1, the J gene TRBJ2-7, with 9 bases lining up with TRBD2. The CDR3 has 15 amino acids. Per germline, CDR1 MGHRA and CDR2 YSYEKL. The trim removed 2 bases at V and 2 bases at J, leaving 4 bases unmatched. As DNA, the CDR3 is TGCGCCAGCAGCCAACGGCGGGAGGGAACCTACGAGCAGTACTTC. It yields the protein CASSQRREGTYEQYF.

The genes are TRBV6-2 or TRBV6-3 and TRBJ1-2; TRBD1 might be the D (5 bases). The germline CDR1 and CDR2 sequences are MNHEY and SVGEGT. CDR3 size: 16 residues. V lost 7 bases, J lost 3 bases, and 21 bases lay in between. The CDR3 DNA sequence: TGTGCCAGCATGGGGCGAGGCTGGCGGCGAGACTATGGCTACACCTTC. Its translation is CASMGRGWRRDYGYTF.

This clonotype has a count of ten or more. The rearrangement uses TRBV6-1 and TRBJ2-3; TRBD1 agrees at 7 bases. The ends lost 5 bases at V and 2 bases at J; junction bases unmatched: 10. This CDR3 region has 16 residues. The germline gives CDR1 MNHNS, CDR2 SASEGT. CDR3 sequence reads: CASSPTQGQITDTQYF. The CDR3 DNA follows: TGTGCCAGCAGTCCCACCCAGGGACAGATCACAGATACGCAGTATTTT.

There are many counts of this clonotype. The chain uses TRBV12-3 or TRBV12-4 and TRBJ1-4, with D possibly TRBD1 on 6 matching bases. The CDR3 covers 14 residues. The V and J ends lost 8 bases and 3 bases respectively, with 13 bases between them. The CDR3 reads CASGRDTSNEKLFF. For the CDR3, the DNA is TGTGCCAGCGGCAGGGACACCTCTAATGAAAAACTGTTTTTT.

The chain links TRBV20-1 to TRBJ1-2; D is unresolved. Germline CDR1 is DFQATT and CDR2 is SNEGSKA (reference sequence). V dropped 0 bases and J dropped 4 bases, with 9 bases sitting between them. The CDR3 extends over 13 amino acids. CDR3: CSAREELPYGYTF. The CDR3 DNA reads as TGCAGTGCTAGAGAGGAACTCCCCTATGGCTACACCTTC.

This clonotype was seen only a few times. The chain joins TRBV25-1 to TRBJ1-1, with D possibly being TRBD1 (6 bases). This CDR3 has 10 amino acids. V was cut by 6 bases and J by 12 bases, with 11 bases left in between. Germline CDR1 reads MGHDK; CDR2 reads SYGVNS. CDR3 loop: CASRQGRTFF. CDR3 DNA: TGTGCCAGCAGACAGGGACGAACTTTCTTT.

There are a few counts of this clonotype. The V gene is TRBV12-3 or TRBV12-4, the J gene TRBJ1-1; 8 positions agree with TRBD1. The ends lost 6 bases at V and 4 bases at J; junction bases unmatched: 7. This CDR3 comprises 14 residues. The CDR3 nucleotides are TGTGCCAGCAGACCGACAGGGGTAGGCACTGAAGCTTTCTTT. This codes for CASRPTGVGTEAFF.